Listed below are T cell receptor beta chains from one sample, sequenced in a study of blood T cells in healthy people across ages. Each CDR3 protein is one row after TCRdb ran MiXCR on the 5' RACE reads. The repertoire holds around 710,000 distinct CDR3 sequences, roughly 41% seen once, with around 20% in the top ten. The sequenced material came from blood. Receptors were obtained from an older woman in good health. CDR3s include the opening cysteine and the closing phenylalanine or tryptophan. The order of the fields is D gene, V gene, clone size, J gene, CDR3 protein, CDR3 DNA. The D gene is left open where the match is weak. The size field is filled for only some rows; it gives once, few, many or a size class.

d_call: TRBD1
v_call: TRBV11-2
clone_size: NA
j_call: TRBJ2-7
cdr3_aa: CASSSRDRGYDEQYF
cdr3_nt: TGTGCCAGCAGCTCCCGGGACAGGGGATACGACGAGCAGTACTTC

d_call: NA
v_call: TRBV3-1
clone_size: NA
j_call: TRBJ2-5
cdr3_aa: CASTSRGAETQYF
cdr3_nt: TGTGCCAGCACCTCTCGCGGGGCGGAGACCCAGTACTTC

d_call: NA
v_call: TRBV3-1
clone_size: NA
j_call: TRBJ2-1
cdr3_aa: CASSQWGSSYNEQFF
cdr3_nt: TGTGCCAGCAGCCAATGGGGGTCCTCCTACAATGAGCAGTTCTTC

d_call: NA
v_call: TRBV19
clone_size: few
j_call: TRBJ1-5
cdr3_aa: CASKGPSNQPQHF
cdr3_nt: TGTGCCAGTAAGGGACCGAGCAATCAGCCCCAGCATTTT

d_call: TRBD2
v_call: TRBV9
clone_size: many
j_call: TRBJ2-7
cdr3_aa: CASGSGGPGFEQYF
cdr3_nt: TGTGCCAGCGGGTCGGGAGGGCCCGGTTTCGAGCAGTACTTC

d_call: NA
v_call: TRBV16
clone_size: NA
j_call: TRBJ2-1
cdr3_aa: CASNGGENEQFF
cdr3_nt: TGTGCCAGCAATGGGGGAGAAAATGAGCAGTTCTTC

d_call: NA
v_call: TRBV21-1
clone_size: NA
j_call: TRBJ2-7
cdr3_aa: CASSKAGDRVSYEQYF
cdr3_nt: TGTGCCAGCAGCAAAGCTGGGGACAGGGTTTCCTACGAGCAGTACTTC

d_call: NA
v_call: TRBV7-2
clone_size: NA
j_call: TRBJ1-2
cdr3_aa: CASSLEHGYTF
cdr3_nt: TGTGCCAGCAGCTTAGAGCATGGCTACACCTTC

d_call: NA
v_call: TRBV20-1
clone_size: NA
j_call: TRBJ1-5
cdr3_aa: CSARTANLQHF
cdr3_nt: TGCAGTGCTAGGACCGCGAATCTCCAGCATTTT

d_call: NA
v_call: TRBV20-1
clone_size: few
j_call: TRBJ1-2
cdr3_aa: CSARYGVGDYGYTF
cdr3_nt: TGCAGTGCTAGATACGGTGTCGGGGACTATGGCTACACCTTC

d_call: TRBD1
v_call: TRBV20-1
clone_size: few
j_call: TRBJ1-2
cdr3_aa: CSANPGTGNYGYTF
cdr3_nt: TGCAGTGCTAACCCCGGGACAGGGAACTATGGCTACACCTTC

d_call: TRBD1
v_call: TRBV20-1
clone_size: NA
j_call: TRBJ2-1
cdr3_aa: CSAGQAQETQFF
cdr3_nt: TGCAGTGCCGGACAGGCCCAAGAGACCCAGTTCTTC

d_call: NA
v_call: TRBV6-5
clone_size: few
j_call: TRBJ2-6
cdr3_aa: CASSYSSHTYGVGANVLTF
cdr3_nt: TGTGCCAGCAGTTACTCGAGTCATACATATGGCGTAGGGGCCAACGTCCTGACTTTC

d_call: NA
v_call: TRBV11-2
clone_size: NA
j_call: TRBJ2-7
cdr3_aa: CASSLVGGTYFSYEQYF
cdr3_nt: TGTGCCAGCAGCTTAGTGGGAGGGACATATTTTTCCTACGAGCAGTACTTC

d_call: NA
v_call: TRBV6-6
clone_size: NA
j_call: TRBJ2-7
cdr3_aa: CASSYSPGTYEQYF
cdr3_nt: TGTGCCAGCAGTTACTCCCCCGGGACCTACGAGCAGTACTTC

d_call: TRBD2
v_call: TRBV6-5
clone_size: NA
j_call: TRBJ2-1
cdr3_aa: CASSYSRTGGSINEQFF
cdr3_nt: TGTGCCAGCAGTTACTCGAGGACTGGCGGGAGTATTAATGAGCAGTTCTTC

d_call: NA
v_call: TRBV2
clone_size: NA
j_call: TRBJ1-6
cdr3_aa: CASSDPDESPLHF
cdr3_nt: TGTGCCAGCAGTGATCCAGACGAATCACCCCTCCACTTT

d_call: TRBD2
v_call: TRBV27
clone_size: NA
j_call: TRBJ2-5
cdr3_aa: CASSSGTSGASFQETQYF
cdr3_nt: TGTGCCAGCAGTTCCGGGACTAGCGGGGCCTCATTCCAAGAGACCCAGTACTTC

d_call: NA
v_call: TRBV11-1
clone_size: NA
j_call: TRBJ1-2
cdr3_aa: CASSLAHWEGGAEGLDNYGYTF
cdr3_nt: TGTGCCAGCAGCTTAGCGCATTGGGAAGGAGGGGCGGAAGGGCTGGATAACTATGGCTACACCTTC

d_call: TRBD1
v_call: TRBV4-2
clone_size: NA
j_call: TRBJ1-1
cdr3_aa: CASSRNGRQGNTEAFF
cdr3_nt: TGTGCCAGCAGCCGAAACGGCCGACAGGGGAACACTGAAGCTTTCTTT

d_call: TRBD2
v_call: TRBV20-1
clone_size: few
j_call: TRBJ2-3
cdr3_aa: CSARLPGGGPDTQYF
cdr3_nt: TGCAGTGCTAGATTGCCGGGCGGGGGACCAGATACGCAGTATTTT

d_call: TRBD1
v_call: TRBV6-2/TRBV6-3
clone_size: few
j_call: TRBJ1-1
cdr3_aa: CASSYPITGTGAQNTEAFF
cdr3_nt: TGTGCCAGCAGTTACCCTATTACCGGGACAGGGGCGCAGAACACTGAAGCTTTCTTT

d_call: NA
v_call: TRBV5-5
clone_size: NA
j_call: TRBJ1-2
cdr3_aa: CASSGMTDLRGYTF
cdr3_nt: TGTGCCAGCAGCGGGATGACAGATCTACGAGGCTACACCTTC

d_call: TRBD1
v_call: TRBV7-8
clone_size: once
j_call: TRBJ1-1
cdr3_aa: CASSLGQVAFF
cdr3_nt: TGTGCCAGCAGCCTCGGACAGGTTGCTTTCTTT

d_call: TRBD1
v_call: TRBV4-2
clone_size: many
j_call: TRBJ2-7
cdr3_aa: CASSPRTGGGEQYF
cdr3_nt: TGTGCCAGCAGCCCGCGGACAGGGGGCGGCGAGCAGTACTTC

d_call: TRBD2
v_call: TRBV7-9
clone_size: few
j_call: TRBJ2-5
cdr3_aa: CASSLASGGTETQYF
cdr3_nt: TGTGCCAGCAGCTTGGCTAGCGGCGGGACGGAGACCCAGTACTTC

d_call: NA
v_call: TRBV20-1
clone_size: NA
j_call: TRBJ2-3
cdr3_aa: CSARDRRGRLNTDTQYF
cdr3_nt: TGCAGTGCTAGAGATAGGAGGGGGCGGTTGAACACAGATACGCAGTATTTT

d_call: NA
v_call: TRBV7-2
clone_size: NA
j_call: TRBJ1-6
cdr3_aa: CASRTRRSPLHF
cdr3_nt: TGTGCCAGCCGGACAAGGCGTTCACCCCTCCACTTT

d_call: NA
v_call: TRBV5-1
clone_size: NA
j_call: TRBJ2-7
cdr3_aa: CASSLDLYYEQYF
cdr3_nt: TGCGCCAGCAGCTTGGATCTGTACTACGAGCAGTACTTC

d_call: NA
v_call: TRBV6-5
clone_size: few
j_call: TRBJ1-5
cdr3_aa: CASGRDDSNQPQHF
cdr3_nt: TGTGCCAGTGGCAGGGACGATAGCAATCAGCCCCAGCATTTT

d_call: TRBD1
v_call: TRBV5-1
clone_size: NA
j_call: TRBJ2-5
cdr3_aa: CASSADRVPETQYF
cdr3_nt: TGCGCCAGCAGCGCGGACAGGGTTCCTGAGACCCAGTACTTC

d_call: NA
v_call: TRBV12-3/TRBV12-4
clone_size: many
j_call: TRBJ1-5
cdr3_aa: CASPLGRGGAGNQPQHF
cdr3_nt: TGTGCCAGCCCGTTAGGTAGGGGGGGCGCGGGCAATCAGCCCCAGCATTTT

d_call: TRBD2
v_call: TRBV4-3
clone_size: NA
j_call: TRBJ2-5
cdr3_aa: CASSQDRGVGTLYF
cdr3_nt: TGCGCCAGCAGCCAAGATCGGGGGGTAGGGACGTTGTACTTC

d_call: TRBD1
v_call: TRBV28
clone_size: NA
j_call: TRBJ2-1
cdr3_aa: CATHRTGSSYNEQFF
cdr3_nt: TGTGCCACTCATCGGACAGGAAGCTCCTACAATGAGCAGTTCTTC

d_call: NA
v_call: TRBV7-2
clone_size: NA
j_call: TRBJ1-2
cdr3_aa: CASSLQTLQGMERYGYTF
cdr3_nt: TGTGCCAGCAGCCTACAAACTTTACAGGGAATGGAACGCTATGGCTACACCTTC

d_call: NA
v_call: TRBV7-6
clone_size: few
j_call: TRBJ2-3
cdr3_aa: CASSWASETDTQYF
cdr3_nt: TGTGCCAGCAGCTGGGCTAGCGAAACAGATACGCAGTATTTT